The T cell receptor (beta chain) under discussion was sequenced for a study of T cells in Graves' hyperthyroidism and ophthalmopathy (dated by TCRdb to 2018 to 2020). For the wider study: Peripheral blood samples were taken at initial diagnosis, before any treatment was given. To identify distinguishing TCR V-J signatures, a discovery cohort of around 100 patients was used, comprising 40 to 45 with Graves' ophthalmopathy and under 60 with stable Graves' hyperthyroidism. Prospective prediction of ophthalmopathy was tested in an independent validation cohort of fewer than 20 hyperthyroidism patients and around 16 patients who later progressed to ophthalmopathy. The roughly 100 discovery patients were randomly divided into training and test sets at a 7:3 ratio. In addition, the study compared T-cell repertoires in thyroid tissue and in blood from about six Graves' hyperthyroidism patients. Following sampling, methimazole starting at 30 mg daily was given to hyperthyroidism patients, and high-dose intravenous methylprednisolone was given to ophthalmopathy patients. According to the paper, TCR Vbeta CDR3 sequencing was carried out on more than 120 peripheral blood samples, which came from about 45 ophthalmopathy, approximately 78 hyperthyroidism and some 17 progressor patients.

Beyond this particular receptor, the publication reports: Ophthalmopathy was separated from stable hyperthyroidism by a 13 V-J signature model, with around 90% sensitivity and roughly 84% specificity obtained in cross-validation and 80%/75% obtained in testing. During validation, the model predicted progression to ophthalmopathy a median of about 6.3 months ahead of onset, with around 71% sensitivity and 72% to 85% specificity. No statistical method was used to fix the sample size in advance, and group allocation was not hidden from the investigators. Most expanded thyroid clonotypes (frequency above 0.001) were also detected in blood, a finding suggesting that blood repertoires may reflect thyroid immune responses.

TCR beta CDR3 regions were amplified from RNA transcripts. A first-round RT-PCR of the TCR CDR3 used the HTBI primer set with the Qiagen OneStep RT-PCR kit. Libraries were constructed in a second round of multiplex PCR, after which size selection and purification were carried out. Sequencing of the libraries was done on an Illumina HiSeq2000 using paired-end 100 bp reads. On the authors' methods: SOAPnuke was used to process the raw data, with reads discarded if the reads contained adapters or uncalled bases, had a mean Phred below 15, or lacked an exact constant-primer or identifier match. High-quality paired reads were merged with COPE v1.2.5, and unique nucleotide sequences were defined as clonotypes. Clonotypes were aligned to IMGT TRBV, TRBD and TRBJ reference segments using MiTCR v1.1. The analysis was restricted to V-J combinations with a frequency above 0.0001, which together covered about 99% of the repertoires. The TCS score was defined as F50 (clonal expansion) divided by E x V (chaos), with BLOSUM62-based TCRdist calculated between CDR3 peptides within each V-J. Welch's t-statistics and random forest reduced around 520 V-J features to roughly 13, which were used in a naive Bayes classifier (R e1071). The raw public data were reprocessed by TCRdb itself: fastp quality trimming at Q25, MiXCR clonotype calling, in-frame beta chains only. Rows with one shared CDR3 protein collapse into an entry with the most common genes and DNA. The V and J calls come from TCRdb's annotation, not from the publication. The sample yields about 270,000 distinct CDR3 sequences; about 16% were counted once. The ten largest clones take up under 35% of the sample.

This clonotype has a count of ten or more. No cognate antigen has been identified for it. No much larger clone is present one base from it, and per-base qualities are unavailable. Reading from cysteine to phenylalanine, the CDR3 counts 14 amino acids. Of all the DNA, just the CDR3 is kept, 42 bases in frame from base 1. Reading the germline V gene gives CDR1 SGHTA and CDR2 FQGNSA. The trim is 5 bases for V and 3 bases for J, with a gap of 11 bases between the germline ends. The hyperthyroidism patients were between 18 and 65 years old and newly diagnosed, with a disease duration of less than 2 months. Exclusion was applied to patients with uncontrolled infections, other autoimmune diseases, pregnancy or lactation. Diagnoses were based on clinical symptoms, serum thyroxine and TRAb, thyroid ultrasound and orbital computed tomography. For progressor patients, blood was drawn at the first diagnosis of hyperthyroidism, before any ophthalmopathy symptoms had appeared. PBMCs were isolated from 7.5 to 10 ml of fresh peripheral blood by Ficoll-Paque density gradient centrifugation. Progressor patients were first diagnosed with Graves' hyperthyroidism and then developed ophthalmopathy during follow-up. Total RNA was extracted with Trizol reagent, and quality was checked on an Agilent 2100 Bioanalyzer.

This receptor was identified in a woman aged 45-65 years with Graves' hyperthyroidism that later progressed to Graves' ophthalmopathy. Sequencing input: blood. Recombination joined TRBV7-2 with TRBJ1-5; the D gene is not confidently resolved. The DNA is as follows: TGTGCCAGCAGCCAACGGCCTGTCAATCAGCCCCAGCATTTT. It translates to CASSQRPVNQPQHF.